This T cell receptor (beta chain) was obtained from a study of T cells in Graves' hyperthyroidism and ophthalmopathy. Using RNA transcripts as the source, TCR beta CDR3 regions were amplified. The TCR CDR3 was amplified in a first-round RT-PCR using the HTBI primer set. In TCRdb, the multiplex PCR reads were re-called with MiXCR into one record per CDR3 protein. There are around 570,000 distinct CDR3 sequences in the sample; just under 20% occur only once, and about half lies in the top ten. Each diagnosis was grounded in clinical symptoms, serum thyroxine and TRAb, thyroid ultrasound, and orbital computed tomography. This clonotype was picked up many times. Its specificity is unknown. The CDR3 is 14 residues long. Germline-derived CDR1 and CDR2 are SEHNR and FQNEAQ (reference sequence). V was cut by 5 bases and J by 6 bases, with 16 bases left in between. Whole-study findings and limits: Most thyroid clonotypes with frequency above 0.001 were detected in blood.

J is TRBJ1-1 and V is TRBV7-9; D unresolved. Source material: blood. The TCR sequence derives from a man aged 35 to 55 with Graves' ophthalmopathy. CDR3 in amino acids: CASSADAPRAEAFF. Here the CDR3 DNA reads TGTGCCAGCAGCGCGGACGCACCACGGGCTGAAGCTTTCTTT.